This T cell receptor beta chain appears in the sequencing data of a study of blood T cell repertoires in COVID-19. The CDR3 contains 12 residues. The V end was cut by 2 bases, the J end by 3 bases, with 4 bases between. Some clones are missing from TCRdb's copy, which holds only in-frame ones; the method was immunoSEQ multiplex PCR. The sample consists of 320,000 or so clones, more than 75% of them appearing once. The source is a woman younger than 45 who had recovered from COVID-19. Sequencing was performed on PBMCs or T cells enriched from blood (not recorded which). This chain uses TRBV12-3 or TRBV12-4 with TRBJ1-2; D is undetermined. The CDR3, as DNA: TGTGCCAGCAGTTTAAGCGACTATGGCTACACCTTC. Translated, it gives CASSLSDYGYTF.